The 25 T cell receptor beta chains below all came from one sample that was sequenced in a study of T cell repertoires in cytomegalovirus infection. Their target antigens are unknown. TCRdb independently ran MiXCR on the reads; one entry per CDR3 protein. The sample lists 600,000 to 700,000 distinct CDR3 sequences; around 35% were seen once. The input for sequencing was cultured PBMCs, taken from culture after CMV antigen stimulation. The receptor set was obtained from a human donor in good health (CMV status not recorded). Some clones in this sample may be carry-over from other donors' samples.

The chain carries TRBV30 and TRBJ1-6, with D possibly TRBD1 on 5 matching bases. Germline CDR1 reads GTSNPN; CDR2 reads SVGIG (reference sequence). The CDR3 is 14 amino acids. V was cut by 0 bases and J by 5 bases, with 8 bases left in between. This chain's CDR3 is CAWSVGQNNSPLHF. Here the CDR3 DNA reads TGTGCCTGGAGTGTTGGACAAAATAATTCACCCCTCCACTTT.

This clonotype was counted many times. The chain combines TRBV7-2 with TRBJ2-1; D is undetermined. Germline V lookup: CDR1 SGHTA, CDR2 FQGNSA. This CDR3 is built from 13 residues. V was trimmed by 3 bases and J by 5 bases, leaving 8 bases between them. The chain's CDR3 is CASSLGLNNEQFF. For the CDR3, the DNA is TGTGCCAGCAGCTTGGGGTTGAACAATGAGCAGTTCTTC. Using reference TRBV7-2 and TRBJ2-1 for the parts outside the CDR3, the full variable domain is GAGVSQSPSNKVTEKGKDVELRCDPISGHTALYWYRQSLGQGLEFLIYFQGNSAPDKSGLPSDRFSAERTGGSVSTLTIQRTQQEDSAVYLCASSLGLNNEQFFGPGTRLTVL.

The chain uses TRBV2 and TRBJ1-1; 8 nucleotides match TRBD1. Germline V lookup: CDR1 SNHLY, CDR2 FYNNEI. Trimming took 8 bases from V and 5 from J; bases not matched to a gene: 1. CDR3 length: 11 residues. The CDR3: CASRQGTEAFF. The CDR3 DNA follows: TGTGCCAGCCGACAGGGGACTGAAGCTTTCTTT. Full variable domain (missing parts from reference TRBV2 and TRBJ1-1): EPEVTQTPSHQVTQMGQEVILRCVPISNHLYFYWYRQILGQKVEFLVSFYNNEISEKSEIFDDQFSVERPDGSNFTLKIRSTKLEDSAMYFCASRQGTEAFFGQGTRLTVV.

This clonotype occurred many times. The chain uses TRBV7-2 and TRBJ1-1; D might be TRBD1 (5 bases). The CDR3 totals 14 residues. Germline assignment: CDR1 SGHTA and CDR2 FQGNSA. V gave up 3 bases and J gave up 1 base, with 9 bases separating them. The CDR3 nucleotides are TGTGCCAGCAGCTTGTGGGGGGGGAACACTGAAGCTTTCTTT. This sequence encodes CASSLWGGNTEAFF.

The V and J genes are TRBV4-1 and TRBJ2-3; D is perhaps TRBD1 or TRBD2 (6 bases each). CDR1 is MGHRA and CDR2 is YSYEKL in the germline V gene. The V end lost 3 bases, the J end lost 1 base, and 11 bases lay between the germline ends. The CDR3 is 15 amino acids. This chain's CDR3 is CASSQRGARTDTQYF. The CDR3 DNA reads as TGCGCCAGCAGCCAGAGGGGGGCTCGCACAGATACGCAGTATTTT.

The chain employs TRBV7-2 and TRBJ2-3; tentative D call: TRBD2 (7 bases). This CDR3 has 17 residues. V was cut by 2 bases and J by 6 bases, with 21 bases left in between. The germline CDR1 and CDR2 sequences are SGHTA and FQGNSA. The CDR3: CASSLWAAGASSDTQYF. As DNA, the CDR3 is TGTGCCAGCAGCTTATGGGCGGCGGGGGCCTCAAGTGATACGCAGTATTTT.

This chain joins TRBV4-1 and TRBJ1-2, with unresolved D. Trimming took off 0 bases at V and 4 bases at J, with 15 bases between the two ends. CDR1 is MGHRA and CDR2 is YSYEKL in the germline V gene. This CDR3 contains 16 residues. This CDR3 reads CASSQDRGVTLYGYTF. Here the CDR3 DNA reads TGCGCCAGCAGCCAAGATCGCGGGGTCACGCTCTATGGCTACACCTTC.

This clonotype was picked up many times. This chain uses TRBV7-2 with TRBJ1-2; 12 bases align to TRBD1. The CDR3 has 19 residues. The ends lost 2 bases at V and 3 bases at J; junction bases unmatched: 13. The germline V gene encodes CDR1 SGHTA and CDR2 FQGNSA. The CDR3 DNA reads TGTGCCAGCAGCTTATGGAGCAAAACCGGGACAGGGGGCGACTATGGCTACACCTTC. Translating gives CASSLWSKTGTGGDYGYTF.

This clonotype was counted ten times or more. The chain couples TRBV7-2 to TRBJ2-7; 8 positions match TRBD1. Germline V gene data show CDR1 as SGHTA and CDR2 as FQGNSA. The CDR3 runs to 15 residues. V was pared by 2 bases and J by 0 bases, with 3 bases of the junction left unmatched. This CDR3 is CASSLQGAGSYEQYF. The CDR3, as DNA: TGTGCCAGCAGCTTACAGGGGGCGGGCTCCTACGAGCAGTACTTC.

This sequence joins TRBV11-2 and TRBJ2-1, with D perhaps assigned TRBD1 or TRBD2 (6 bases each). The CDR3 length is 15 residues. Germline V gene sequence: CDR1 SGHAT, CDR2 FQNNGV. The ends were cut back, 3 bases at V and 9 bases at J, with 18 bases in the middle. CDR3: CASSFDWGALGEQFF. CDR3 coding DNA: TGTGCCAGCAGCTTCGATTGGGGGGCTCTGGGTGAGCAGTTCTTC. The variable domain in full, with the rest retrieved from reference TRBV11-2 and TRBJ2-1, is EAGVAQSPRYKIIEKRQSVAFWCNPISGHATLYWYQQILGQGPKLLIQFQNNGVVDDSQLPKDRFSAERLKGVDSTLKIQPAKLEDSAVYLCASSFDWGALGEQFFGPGTRLTVL.

This chain uses TRBV4-3 with TRBJ1-4; D unclear. Germline lookup yields CDR1 LGHNA and CDR2 YSLEER. The CDR3 length is 15 residues. Trimming took off 4 bases at V and 5 bases at J, with 14 bases between the two ends. CDR3 in amino acids: CASSRRLTTNEKLFF. In DNA form, the CDR3 reads TGCGCCAGCAGCCGGAGACTGACTACAAATGAAAAACTGTTTTTT.

The V call is TRBV6-6, the J call TRBJ1-5; unclear D gene. The CDR3 has 12 amino acids. Trimming removed 4 bases from V and 11 bases from J, with 12 bases in between. Germline V gene sequence: CDR1 MNHNY, CDR2 SVGAGI (reference sequence). CDR3: CASSFLTVSQHF. The CDR3 nucleotides are TGTGCCAGCAGTTTCTTAACTGTGTCCCAGCATTTT.

This clonotype was detected ten times or more. The V gene is TRBV7-2, the J gene TRBJ2-5; weak D call: TRBD2 (7 bases). The ends were cut back, 1 base at V and 7 bases at J, with 13 bases in the middle. The CDR3 length is 14 residues. From germline, CDR1 is SGHTA and CDR2 FQGNSA. This CDR3 reads CASSLVRGGGTQYF. CDR3 coding DNA: TGTGCCAGCAGCTTAGTTCGGGGAGGGGGGACCCAGTACTTC.

V usage is TRBV7-9 and J usage is TRBJ2-3; possible D gene TRBD2, 5 bases. Germline CDR1 is SEHNR and CDR2 is FQNEAQ (reference sequence). The CDR3 sequence is 15 residues long. With 1 base removed from V and 1 base from J, the gap between germline ends came to 9 bases. The DNA of the CDR3 is TGTGCCAGCAGCTTAGGGGTTAGCGGCACAGATACGCAGTATTTT. Residues: CASSLGVSGTDTQYF.

The rearrangement uses TRBV6-1 and TRBJ1-2; TRBD1 is a possible D gene (5 bases). The CDR3 has 17 amino acids. Trimming pared 1 base from V and 3 bases from J, leaving 18 bases between. Germline V gene data show CDR1 as MNHNS and CDR2 as SASEGT. The CDR3 protein is CASSEGVGGGTYYGYTF. The CDR3 DNA is TGTGCCAGCAGTGAAGGGGTGGGCGGGGGTACCTACTATGGCTACACCTTC.

About this clonotype itself: One base away lies a much larger clone, so this may be a sequencing read error. The J gene is TRBJ2-3, the V gene TRBV7-2; 8 bases are a match to TRBD2. Germline-derived CDR1 and CDR2 are SGHTA and FQGNSA. This CDR3 spans 14 amino acids. For the CDR3, the DNA is TGTGCCGGCAGCTTGCGGGGGGTGGCAGATACGCAGTATTTT. Translated: CAGSLRGVADTQYF.

The CDR3 DNA reads TGTGCCACCAGCAGGGATATCACAGGGGCCGGGGAGCTGTTTTTT. It is translated as CATSRDITGAGELFF. J is TRBJ2-2 and V is TRBV15, with 7 bases that match TRBD1. The CDR3 sequence is 15 residues long. V trimming: 3 bases; J trimming: 6 bases; junction bases outside the gene matches: 7. CDR1 and CDR2 (germline): LNHNV, YYDKDF (reference sequence).

There are many counts of this clonotype. This sequence joins TRBV6-1 and TRBJ1-2, with D uncertain. CDR1 is MNHNS and CDR2 is SASEGT in the germline V gene. V was clipped by 8 bases and J by 8 bases, with 18 bases between them. The CDR3 extends over 13 amino acids. The CDR3 nucleotides are TGTGCCAGCCGCTACTACTTGGCGGACGGCTACACCTTC. This codes for CASRYYLADGYTF.

This clonotype was detected once. The DNA for the CDR3 is TGTGCTAGTGGTTTTCGACTAGCGGGAGGGTTGGATACGCAGTATTTT. Translated: CASGFRLAGGLDTQYF. The genes are TRBV12-5 and TRBJ2-3; 14 positions match TRBD2. The CDR3 consists of 16 residues. The germline V gene encodes CDR1 LGHNT and CDR2 FRNRAP. With V trimmed by 3 bases and J by 6 bases, 5 bases remained unmatched. The full variable domain, in which reference TRBV12-5 and TRBJ2-3 provide the parts outside the CDR3, is DARVTQTPRHKVTEMGQEVTMRCQPILGHNTVFWYRQTMMQGLELLAYFRNRAPLDDSGMPKDRFSAEMPDATLATLKIQPSEPRDSAVYFCASGFRLAGGLDTQYFGPGTRLTVL.

This clonotype was detected ten times or more. The chain uses TRBV7-2 and TRBJ2-7, with 7 bases identical to TRBD1. J lost 3 bases, V lost 4 bases, and 9 bases had no gene match. The germline V gene encodes CDR1 SGHTA and CDR2 FQGNSA. The CDR3 has 15 residues. Written as DNA, the CDR3 is TGTGCCAGCAGCTCACGACAGGGAGCGTTCTACGAGCAGTACTTC. Translating it yields CASSSRQGAFYEQYF.

The genes are TRBV4-1 and TRBJ2-2, with 8 bases that match TRBD2. The junction had 11 bases not matched to a gene; V was cut back by 5 bases and J by 3 bases. Germline V CDR1 and CDR2: MGHRA, YSYEKL. There are 17 residues in the CDR3. The DNA of the CDR3 is TGCGCCAGCAGCTCAAGTATCGCTAGCGGGTACACCGGGGAGCTGTTTTTT. Its translation is CASSSSIASGYTGELFF.

This clonotype was picked up a small number of times. The chain recombines TRBV4-1 with TRBJ1-2, with 7 bases identical to TRBD1. This CDR3 is built from 17 residues. J gave up 1 base and V 3 bases, and 11 bases lay outside the gene matches. Germline V lookup: CDR1 MGHRA, CDR2 YSYEKL. CDR3: CASSQSTGTVINYGYTF. In nucleotides, the CDR3 is TGCGCCAGCAGCCAGTCCACCGGGACAGTGATTAACTATGGCTACACCTTC.

J is TRBJ1-1 and V is TRBV4-1, with 7 bases identical to TRBD1. J was trimmed by 1 base and V by 0 bases; bases with no gene match: 5. The CDR3 contains 16 residues. Germline-derived CDR1 and CDR2 are MGHRA and YSYEKL. The CDR3 bases are TGCGCCAGCAGCCAAGAAGGAGCAGGGGGGAACACTGAAGCTTTCTTT. Its protein product is CASSQEGAGGNTEAFF.

This clonotype was observed many times. The genes are TRBV7-2 and TRBJ2-1; 10 bases fit TRBD2. The CDR3 is 15 residues long. Germline V lookup: CDR1 SGHTA, CDR2 FQGNSA. Germline trimming cut 5 bases from V and 7 bases from J; bases unmatched to any gene: 8. CDR3 nucleotide sequence: TGTGCCAGCAGCCCTCAAACTAGCGGGAAAAATGAGCAGTTCTTC. Translation: CASSPQTSGKNEQFF.

This clonotype was seen only a few times. V gene TRBV5-1 combines with J gene TRBJ2-1, with D perhaps TRBD1 or TRBD2 (5 bases each). This CDR3 spans 19 amino acids. With 3 bases removed from V and 0 bases from J, the gap between germline ends came to 22 bases. The germline CDR1 and CDR2 sequences are SGHRS and YFSETQ. This chain's CDR3 is CASSSLLSRGVSSYNEQFF. CDR3 coding DNA: TGCGCCAGCAGCTCACTCCTCTCTCGGGGCGTGAGCTCCTACAATGAGCAGTTCTTC.